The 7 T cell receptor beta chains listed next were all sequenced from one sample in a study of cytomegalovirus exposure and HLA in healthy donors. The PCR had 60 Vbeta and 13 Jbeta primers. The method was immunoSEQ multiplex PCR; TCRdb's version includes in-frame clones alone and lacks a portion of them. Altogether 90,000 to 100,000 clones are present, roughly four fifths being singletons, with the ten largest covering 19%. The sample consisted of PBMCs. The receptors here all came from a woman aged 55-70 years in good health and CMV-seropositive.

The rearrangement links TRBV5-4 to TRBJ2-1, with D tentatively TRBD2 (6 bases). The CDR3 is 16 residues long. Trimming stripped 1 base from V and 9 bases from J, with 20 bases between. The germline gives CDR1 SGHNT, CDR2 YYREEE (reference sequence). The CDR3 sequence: CASSLQTGLREGEQFF. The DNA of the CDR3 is TGTGCCAGCAGCTTGCAAACGGGACTCCGCGAGGGTGAGCAGTTCTTC.

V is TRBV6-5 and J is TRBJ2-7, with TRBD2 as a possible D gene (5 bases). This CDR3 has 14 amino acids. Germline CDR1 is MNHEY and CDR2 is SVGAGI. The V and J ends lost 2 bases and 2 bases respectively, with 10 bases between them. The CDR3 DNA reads TGTGCCAGCAGTTACCGAGCGGAGGCCTACGAGCAGTACTTC. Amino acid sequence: CASSYRAEAYEQYF.

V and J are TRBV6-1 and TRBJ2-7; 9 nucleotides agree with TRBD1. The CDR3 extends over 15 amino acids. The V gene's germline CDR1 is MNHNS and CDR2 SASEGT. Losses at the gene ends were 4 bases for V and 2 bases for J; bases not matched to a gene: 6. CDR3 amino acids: CASSVSGTGTYEQYF. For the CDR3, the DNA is TGTGCCAGCAGTGTCTCCGGGACAGGGACCTACGAGCAGTACTTC.

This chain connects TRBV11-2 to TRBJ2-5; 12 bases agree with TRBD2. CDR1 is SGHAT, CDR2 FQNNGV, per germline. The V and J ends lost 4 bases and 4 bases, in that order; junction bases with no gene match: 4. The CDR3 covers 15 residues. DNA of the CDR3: TGTGCCAGCAGCTCGACTAGCGGGGGTCGAGAGACCCAGTACTTC. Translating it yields CASSSTSGGRETQYF.

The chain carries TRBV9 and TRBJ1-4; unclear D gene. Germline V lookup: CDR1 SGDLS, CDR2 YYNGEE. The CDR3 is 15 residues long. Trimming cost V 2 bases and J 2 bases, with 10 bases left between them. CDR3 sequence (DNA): TGTGCCAGCAGCGTCACTCAGGCGACTAATGAAAAACTGTTTTTT. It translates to CASSVTQATNEKLFF.

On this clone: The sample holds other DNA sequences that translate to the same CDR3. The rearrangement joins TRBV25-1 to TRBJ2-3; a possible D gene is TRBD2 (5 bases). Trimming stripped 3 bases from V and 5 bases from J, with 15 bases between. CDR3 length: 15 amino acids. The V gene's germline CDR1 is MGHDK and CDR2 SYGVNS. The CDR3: CASSDAILAGDTQYF. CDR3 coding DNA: TGTGCCAGCAGTGATGCGATACTGGCGGGAGATACGCAGTATTTT.

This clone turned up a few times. CDR3 DNA sequence: TGTGCCAACCCCCGGGAAACTGAAGCTTTCTTT. Protein sequence: CANPRETEAFF. V is TRBV30 and J is TRBJ1-1; D is ambiguous. The CDR3 spans 11 residues. From germline, CDR1 is GTSNPN and CDR2 SVGIG (reference sequence). V was clipped by 8 bases and J by 5 bases, with 12 bases between them.